This section outlines one T cell receptor beta chain sequence together with its context. The target antigen is unknown. The data derive from a study of cytomegalovirus exposure and HLA in healthy donors. Regarding the study as a whole: One variant, a missense change in DCLRE1C, was linked in a later analysis to TCR beta V- and J-gene trimming. In all likelihood, a cluster of highly shared sequence variants was a sequencing artifact.

The PCR employed 60 Vbeta primers together with 13 Jbeta primers. Some clones are missing from TCRdb's copy, which holds only in-frame ones; the method was immunoSEQ multiplex PCR. The sample lists about 140,000 clones, 82% occurring once. Germline V gives CDR1 SGHDN, CDR2 FVKESK. Trimming took 0 bases from V and 5 from J, leaving 7 bases between them. The CDR3 length is 13 residues. This sequence originates from a woman aged 55-70 years in good health and CMV-seropositive. The chain employs TRBV14 and TRBJ2-5; no clear D. Sequencing was carried out using PBMCs. The CDR3, as DNA: TGTGCCAGCAGCCAAGAAACTATGGAGACCCAGTACTTC. This encodes CASSQETMETQYF.